Sequencing of this TCR beta chain was carried out in a study of CD8 T cells in Susac syndrome. An input of about 0.5 to 1 ug of RNA was subjected to reverse transcription using random hexamers. Amplification of TCR beta CDR3 across 54 Vbeta and 13 Jbeta was performed with immunoSEQ multiplex PCR. TCRdb fed the immunoSEQ multiplex PCR reads into MiXCR, producing one record per CDR3 protein. The sample lists about 90,000 distinct CDR3 sequences; approximately 92% were seen once. TCR beta sequences were obtained from blood CD8+ and CD4+ T cells. Purification of the CD8+ and CD4+ T cells relied on negative isolation, and TEMRA cells underwent FACS enrichment. Germline V gene sequence: CDR1 MNHNS, CDR2 SASEGT. Trimming cost V 5 bases and J 3 bases, with 18 bases left between them. The CDR3 has 16 amino acids.

Sequenced material: CD8+ T cells from PBMCs. The chain is built from TRBV6-1 and TRBJ2-3, with D perhaps matching TRBD2 (6 bases). This receptor was taken from a human donor in good health. The CDR3, as DNA: TGTGCCAGCAGTCGGGGGTCTACCTTAGGTACAGATACGCAGTATTTT. Its translation is CASSRGSTLGTDTQYF.